A selection of T cell receptor beta chains follows, all from one sample in a study of T-cell reconstitution after alpha-beta-depleted transplantation in children. Each CDR3 protein gets one entry after TCRdb re-called the PCR reads with MiXCR. The repertoire consists of 250,000 to 350,000 distinct CDR3 sequences, with more than 20% occurring once and the leading ten covering approximately 11%. This sample comprised PBMCs, mostly from graft donor cells, obtained 180 days after TCRalphabeta/CD19-depleted stem cell transplant. These receptors were taken from a male patient younger than 18 who had a stem cell transplant for acute lymphoblastic leukemia, so the T cells may come from the graft donor. The CDR3 runs from the conserved cysteine through the conserved F or W. The D gene is left open where the match is weak. Clone size appears in some rows only: once, few, many, or a class for an expanded clone.

j_call: TRBJ2-5; cdr3_length: 18; clone_size: .; d_call: .; v_call: TRBV4-1; cdr3_nt: TGCGCCAGCAGCCAAGATAAGAAGGGACTTACCATCCAAGAGACCCAGTACTTC; cdr3_aa: CASSQDKKGLTIQETQYF
j_call: TRBJ1-1; cdr3_length: 15; clone_size: .; d_call: .; v_call: TRBV7-4; cdr3_nt: TGTGCCAGCAGCCCCGAGCTCGTCAGGGGAACTGAAGCTTTCTTT; cdr3_aa: CASSPELVRGTEAFF
j_call: TRBJ1-4; cdr3_length: 15; clone_size: few; d_call: TRBD1; v_call: TRBV6-5; cdr3_nt: TGTGCCAGCAGTTACCCCGGACAGGGGGGAGAAAAACTGTTTTTT; cdr3_aa: CASSYPGQGGEKLFF
j_call: TRBJ2-7; cdr3_length: 13; clone_size: .; d_call: TRBD1; v_call: TRBV7-8; cdr3_nt: TGTGCCAGGGGACCGGGACAGGGTTACGAGCAGTACTTC; cdr3_aa: CARGPGQGYEQYF
j_call: TRBJ2-5; cdr3_length: 13; clone_size: .; d_call: .; v_call: TRBV7-3; cdr3_nt: TGTGCCAGCAGCCAAGGACCTGGAGAGACCCAGTACTTC; cdr3_aa: CASSQGPGETQYF
j_call: TRBJ2-2; cdr3_length: 13; clone_size: few; d_call: .; v_call: TRBV12-3/TRBV12-4; cdr3_nt: TGTGCCAGTCGAAGCGGGAACACCGGGGAGCTGTTTTTT; cdr3_aa: CASRSGNTGELFF
j_call: TRBJ2-5; cdr3_length: 14; clone_size: few; d_call: .; v_call: TRBV6-1; cdr3_nt: TGTGCCGGTACTAGTAACCCACACAGGGAGACCCAGTACTTC; cdr3_aa: CAGTSNPHRETQYF
j_call: TRBJ1-3; cdr3_length: 14; clone_size: .; d_call: .; v_call: TRBV13; cdr3_nt: TGTGCCAGCAGCTTAGTGGGGTCCGGAAACACCATATATTTT; cdr3_aa: CASSLVGSGNTIYF
j_call: TRBJ2-1; cdr3_length: 12; clone_size: few; d_call: .; v_call: TRBV7-6; cdr3_nt: TGTGCCAGCAGCTTACCGGCCAGTGAGCAGTTCTTC; cdr3_aa: CASSLPASEQFF
j_call: TRBJ1-3; cdr3_length: 15; clone_size: few; d_call: .; v_call: TRBV5-1; cdr3_nt: TGCGCCAGCAGCTCACCTCAGGGGTCGGGAAACACCATATATTTT; cdr3_aa: CASSSPQGSGNTIYF
j_call: TRBJ2-7; cdr3_length: 15; clone_size: few; d_call: TRBD2; v_call: TRBV7-8; cdr3_nt: TGTGCCAGCAGCTTCGGGACTAGCGGAAATTACGAGCAGTACTTC; cdr3_aa: CASSFGTSGNYEQYF
j_call: TRBJ2-3; cdr3_length: 17; clone_size: .; d_call: TRBD2; v_call: TRBV5-6; cdr3_nt: TGTGCCAGCAGCGTGGACGAGACTAGCGGGAGGGGAGATACGCAGTATTTT; cdr3_aa: CASSVDETSGRGDTQYF
j_call: TRBJ2-2; cdr3_length: 15; clone_size: few; d_call: TRBD2; v_call: TRBV20-1; cdr3_nt: TGCAGTGCTAGGAACGGGAGGGGAGTCACCGGGGAGCTGTTTTTT; cdr3_aa: CSARNGRGVTGELFF
j_call: TRBJ2-5; cdr3_length: 16; clone_size: many; d_call: TRBD2; v_call: TRBV7-9; cdr3_nt: TGTGCCAGCAGCGCGGGACTAGCGGGGTCCCAAGAGACCCAGTACTTC; cdr3_aa: CASSAGLAGSQETQYF
j_call: TRBJ2-2; cdr3_length: 15; clone_size: few; d_call: .; v_call: TRBV7-2; cdr3_nt: TGTGCCAGCAGCTTTAGGACACAGAACACCGGGGAGCTGTTTTTT; cdr3_aa: CASSFRTQNTGELFF
j_call: TRBJ2-2; cdr3_length: 17; clone_size: few; d_call: .; v_call: TRBV12-3/TRBV12-4; cdr3_nt: TGTGCCAGCAGTTTAAGCGGGTGGGCGAGGGACACCGGGGAGCTGTTTTTT; cdr3_aa: CASSLSGWARDTGELFF
j_call: TRBJ2-3; cdr3_length: 15; clone_size: .; d_call: .; v_call: TRBV9; cdr3_nt: TGTGCCAGCAGCGTAGCGACAAGCTTCACAGATACGCAGTATTTT; cdr3_aa: CASSVATSFTDTQYF
j_call: TRBJ1-5; cdr3_length: 14; clone_size: .; d_call: .; v_call: TRBV27; cdr3_nt: TGTGCCAGCAGTTTATGGACAGGCAATCAGCCCCAGCATTTT; cdr3_aa: CASSLWTGNQPQHF
j_call: TRBJ2-3; cdr3_length: 17; clone_size: few; d_call: TRBD2; v_call: TRBV9; cdr3_nt: TGTGCCAGCAGCGAGAGGACTAGCGCTACTAGCACAGATACGCAGTATTTT; cdr3_aa: CASSERTSATSTDTQYF
j_call: TRBJ1-3; cdr3_length: 11; clone_size: .; d_call: .; v_call: TRBV7-2; cdr3_nt: TGTGCCAGACAGACTGGGAACACCATATATTTT; cdr3_aa: CARQTGNTIYF
j_call: TRBJ2-3; cdr3_length: 17; clone_size: .; d_call: .; v_call: TRBV4-1; cdr3_nt: TGCGCCAGCAGCCCAACAGGGACACCCTCCCACACAGATACGCAGTATTTT; cdr3_aa: CASSPTGTPSHTDTQYF
j_call: TRBJ2-1; cdr3_length: 17; clone_size: .; d_call: TRBD1; v_call: TRBV9; cdr3_nt: TGTGCCAGCAGCGTAGGGTTGGAGGGACAGGGTGTGAATGAGCAGTTCTTC; cdr3_aa: CASSVGLEGQGVNEQFF
j_call: TRBJ2-3; cdr3_length: 15; clone_size: few; d_call: TRBD2; v_call: TRBV7-9; cdr3_nt: TGTGCCAGCACGAGGCTAGCGGGTAGCACAGATACGCAGTATTTT; cdr3_aa: CASTRLAGSTDTQYF
j_call: TRBJ2-1; cdr3_length: 16; clone_size: .; d_call: .; v_call: TRBV7-8; cdr3_nt: TGTGCCAGCAGCTTGGGTCTGGGGCAGATGTACAATGAGCAGTTCTTC; cdr3_aa: CASSLGLGQMYNEQFF
j_call: TRBJ2-7; cdr3_length: 13; clone_size: few; d_call: TRBD1; v_call: TRBV10-3; cdr3_nt: TGTGCCATCAGCCCGGGACAGGCCTACGAGCAGTACTTC; cdr3_aa: CAISPGQAYEQYF
j_call: TRBJ2-4; cdr3_length: 15; clone_size: few; d_call: .; v_call: TRBV14; cdr3_nt: TGTGCCAGCAGCCAAGTGGGGGCTGGCAAAAACATTCAGTACTTC; cdr3_aa: CASSQVGAGKNIQYF
j_call: TRBJ2-3; cdr3_length: 13; clone_size: few; d_call: .; v_call: TRBV7-2; cdr3_nt: TGTGCCAGCAGCCAGAGTTTCATAGATACGCAGTATTTT; cdr3_aa: CASSQSFIDTQYF
j_call: TRBJ2-7; cdr3_length: 15; clone_size: .; d_call: TRBD2; v_call: TRBV12-3/TRBV12-4; cdr3_nt: TGTGCCAGCAGGACAACCGGGACTAGCGCCTACGAGCAGTACTTC; cdr3_aa: CASRTTGTSAYEQYF
j_call: TRBJ2-6; cdr3_length: 18; clone_size: few; d_call: TRBD1; v_call: TRBV5-1; cdr3_nt: TGCGCCAGCAGCCGGGCCGGTGACAGGGCGACTGGGGCCAACGTCCTGACTTTC; cdr3_aa: CASSRAGDRATGANVLTF
j_call: TRBJ2-2; cdr3_length: 12; clone_size: .; d_call: .; v_call: TRBV10-3; cdr3_nt: TGTGCCATCAGCGATCTTTACGGGGAGCTGTTTTTT; cdr3_aa: CAISDLYGELFF